The source of this T cell receptor beta chain is a study of shared T cell receptors in the human thymus (dated by TCRdb to the early 2020s). With regard to the full study: The study examined how the human thymus generates shared, self-reactive T-cell receptor alpha chains.

Receptor amplification or capture employed the immunoSEQ multiplex PCR assay. Drawn from immuneACCESS, this table holds only the in-frame rearrangements with V and J called that TCRdb kept. Clones are partly lost; checked studies trace under half to an unresolved V gene and leave the rest unexplained. In all, the sample holds about 610,000 clones, and roughly 90% of those were seen once. 0.0085% to 0.012% of the sample is held by the ten biggest clonotypes. Points on this clone: Its antigen remains unidentified. Base qualities are not recorded, but no much larger clone differs from it by a single base.

The CDR3 sequence holds 16 residues, the cysteine and phenylalanine included. Of all the DNA, just the CDR3 is kept, 48 bases in frame from base 1. The germline V gene supplies CDR1 SGHRS and CDR2 YFSETQ. The junction shows trimming of 3 bases on V and 4 bases on J, and the gene matches do not reach 7 bases of it. This same sample was also part of a study on human thymus T cells. From the second report: The donors were immunologically healthy infants in Finland who had open corrective cardiac surgery for congenital heart defects. Thymus tissue was obtained as surgical resects removed during corrective cardiac surgery. Biased V and J gene segment usage appeared to be present in both thymic and peripheral blood repertoires. Highly overlapping thymic TCR repertoires among unrelated individuals were reported in the related research. The study characterized TCR alpha and beta repertoires from under 10 infant thymus samples and a few related peripheral blood samples. The infant donors were about 6 to 244 days old, and the cohort included a handful of males and a couple of females. Thymocytes were mechanically released from the tissue and were stored as pellets of about 9-33 million cells at -70 degrees C. Genomic DNA was extracted from frozen cell pellets with a QIAsymphony instrument. TCRB and TCRAD loci were amplified from a standardized quantity of quality-controlled genomic DNA using the immunoSEQ multiplex PCR assay. The amplicons covered the V(D)J region and were long enough to include the CDR3 and to identify the V and J genes. The commercial immunoSEQ service was used to sequence amplicons on an Illumina platform. Primer bias and sequencing errors were corrected as previously described, and TCRAD and TCRB were defined on the basis of the IMGT database. The repertoires were analysed using immunoSEQ Analyzer 3.0 and VDJTools for basic statistics, V/J segment usage, diversity estimates, rarefaction and pairwise overlap. To estimate diversity, the Chao1, ChaoE, Efron-Thisted, Shannon and inverse Simpson indices were applied, and diversity was also estimated on datasets down-sampled to the smallest sample. Repertoire overlap was determined by strict matching of CDR3 nucleotide sequence, V gene and J gene, and Jaccard-based multidimensional scaling clustering was applied. On average, thymus samples yielded around 850,000 unique TCRB clonotypes, whereas blood samples yielded approximately 90,000.

The chain links TRBV5-1 with TRBJ2-6; 7 central bases correspond to TRBD1. This TCR derives from a boy in the first two years of life with a congenital heart defect. Donor details come from another sample of the same person, matched by shared clones. Source material: thymocytes. The CDR3 protein sequence reads: CASSSKQGTGANVLTF. The DNA is as follows: TGCGCCAGCAGCTCGAAACAGGGGACCGGGGCCAACGTCCTGACTTTC.